The source of this T cell receptor beta chain is a study of shared clonotypes between healthy human individuals. Background on the study: The study used three CD4 naive, three CD4 memory, two CD8 naive and one CD8 memory plate per donor. General study results and limits: Limited genetic and exposure-history diversity came from having few donors. Between four donors, naive CD4 clonotypes were shared at a level of around 4.9%. It was only blood that was sampled, and tissue repertoires likely differ.

TCRdb keeps only in-frame clones here, not all; method: immunoSEQ multiplex PCR. The table includes under 2,500,000 clones, more than 90% detected once. V trimming: 5 bases; J trimming: 0 bases; junction bases outside the gene matches: 3. The CDR3 has 14 residues. The V gene's germline CDR1 is SQVTM and CDR2 ANQGSEA. Details on this clone: Its antigen is unknown.

Sequenced sample: naive CD4+ T cells sorted from blood. Subset reported: CD45RA+ positively selected. V is TRBV29-1 and J is TRBJ2-1, with 8 bases identical to TRBD2. This sequence was found in a man aged 18 to 29 in good health. CDR3: CSVRGGSSYNEQFF. The CDR3 DNA follows: TGCAGCGTTCGGGGGGGGAGCTCCTACAATGAGCAGTTCTTC.